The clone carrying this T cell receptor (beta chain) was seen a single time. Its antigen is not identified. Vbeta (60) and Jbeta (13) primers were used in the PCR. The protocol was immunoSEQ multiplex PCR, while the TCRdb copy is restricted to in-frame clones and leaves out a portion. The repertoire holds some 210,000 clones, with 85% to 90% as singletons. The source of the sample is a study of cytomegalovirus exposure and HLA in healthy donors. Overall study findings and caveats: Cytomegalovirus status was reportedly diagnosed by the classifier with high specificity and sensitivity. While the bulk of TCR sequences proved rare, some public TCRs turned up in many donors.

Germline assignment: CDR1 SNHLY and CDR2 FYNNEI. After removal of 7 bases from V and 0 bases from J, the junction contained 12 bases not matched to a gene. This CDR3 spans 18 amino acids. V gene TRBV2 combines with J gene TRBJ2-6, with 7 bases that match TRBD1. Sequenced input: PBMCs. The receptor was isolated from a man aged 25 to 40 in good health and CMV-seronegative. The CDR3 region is CASTPPGGFSSGANVLTF. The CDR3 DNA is TGTGCCAGCACACCTCCAGGGGGATTTAGCTCTGGGGCCAACGTCCTGACTTTC.